Ten or more counts support the clone carrying this T cell receptor beta chain. Its antigen remains unknown. Time point given: patch test 2, 6 weeks after DPC sensitization. As for treatment: therapeutic diphenylcyclopropenone sensitization with weekly scalp DPC. The sample comes from a study of human T cells and chemical hapten exposure. Study results and caveats: It should be noted that donors had alopecia, so their immune response may differ from healthy people's. Expanded TCRs made up significantly more big CDR3 similarity clusters than controls did.

In TCRdb, the RACE reads were re-called with MiXCR into one record per CDR3 protein. The table lists approximately 80,000 distinct CDR3 sequences, more than 9% of them singletons. With 3 bases removed from V and 4 bases from J, the gap between germline ends came to 16 bases. The CDR3 extends over 14 amino acids. Germline loops: CDR1 DFQATT, CDR2 SNEGSKA (reference sequence). This material consisted of whole blood, taken in connection with sensitization to the hapten diphenylcyclopropenone (DPC). This TCR derives from a woman between 45 and 60 years old with alopecia areata. Some clones in this sample may be carry-over from other donors' samples. This chain links TRBV20-1 with TRBJ2-7, with D perhaps matching TRBD2 (5 bases). DNA for the CDR3: TGCAGTGCTAGGAAGGACGGGAACAGATACGAGCAGTACTTC. As protein: CSARKDGNRYEQYF.